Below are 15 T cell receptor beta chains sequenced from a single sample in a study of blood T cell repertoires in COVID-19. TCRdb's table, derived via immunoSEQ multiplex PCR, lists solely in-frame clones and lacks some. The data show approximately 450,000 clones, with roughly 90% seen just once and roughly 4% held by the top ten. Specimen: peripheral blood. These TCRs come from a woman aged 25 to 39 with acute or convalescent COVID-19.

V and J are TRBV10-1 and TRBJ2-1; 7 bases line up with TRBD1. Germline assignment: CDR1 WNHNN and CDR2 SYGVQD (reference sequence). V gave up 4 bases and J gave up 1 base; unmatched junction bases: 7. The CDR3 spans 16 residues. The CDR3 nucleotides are TGCGCCAGCAGTGGGAGGACAGGATTTTCCTACAATGAGCAGTTCTTC. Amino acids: CASSGRTGFSYNEQFF.

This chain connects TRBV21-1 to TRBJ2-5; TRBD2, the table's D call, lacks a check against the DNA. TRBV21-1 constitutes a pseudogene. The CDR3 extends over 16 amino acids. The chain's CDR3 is CASSKGGTCPSETQYF. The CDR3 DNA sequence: TGTGCCAGCAGCAAAGGTGGGACTTGCCCTTCAGAGACCCAGTACTTC.

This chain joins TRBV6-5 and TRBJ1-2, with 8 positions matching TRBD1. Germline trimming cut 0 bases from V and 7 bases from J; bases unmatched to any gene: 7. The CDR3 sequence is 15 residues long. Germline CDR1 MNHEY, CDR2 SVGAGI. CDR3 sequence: CASSYSTGALAGYTF. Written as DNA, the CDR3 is TGTGCCAGCAGTTACTCGACAGGGGCCCTCGCTGGCTACACCTTC.

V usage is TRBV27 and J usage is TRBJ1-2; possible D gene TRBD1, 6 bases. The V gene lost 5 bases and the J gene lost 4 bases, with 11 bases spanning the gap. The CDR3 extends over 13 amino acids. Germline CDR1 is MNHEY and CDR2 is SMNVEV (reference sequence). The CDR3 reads CASSPRRGYGYTF. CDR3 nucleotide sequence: TGTGCCAGCAGTCCTCGCAGGGGCTATGGCTACACCTTC.

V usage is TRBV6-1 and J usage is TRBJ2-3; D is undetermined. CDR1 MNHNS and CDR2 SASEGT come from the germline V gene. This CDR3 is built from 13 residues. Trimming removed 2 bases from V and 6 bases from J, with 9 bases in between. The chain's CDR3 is CASSESPRDTQYF. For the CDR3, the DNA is TGTGCCAGCAGTGAAAGTCCGCGGGATACGCAGTATTTT.

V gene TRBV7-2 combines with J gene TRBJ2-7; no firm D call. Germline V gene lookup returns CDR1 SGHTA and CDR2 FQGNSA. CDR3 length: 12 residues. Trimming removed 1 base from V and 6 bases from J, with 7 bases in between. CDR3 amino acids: CASSLVLFEQYF. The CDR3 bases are TGTGCCAGCAGCTTAGTCCTGTTCGAGCAGTACTTC.

CDR3 residues: CASSLTSGNYGYTF. The CDR3 DNA sequence: TGTGCCAGCAGCTTAACATCCGGGAACTATGGCTACACCTTC. The V gene is TRBV7-9, the J gene TRBJ1-2; D not certain. Germline CDR1 SEHNR, CDR2 FQNEAQ (reference sequence). Trimming took off 2 bases at V and 2 bases at J, with 9 bases between the two ends. The CDR3 loop spans 14 amino acids.

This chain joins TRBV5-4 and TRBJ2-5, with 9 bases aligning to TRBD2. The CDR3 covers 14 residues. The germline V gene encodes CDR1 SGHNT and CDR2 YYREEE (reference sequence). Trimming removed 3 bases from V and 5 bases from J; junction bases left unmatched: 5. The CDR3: CASSSGTSRETQYF. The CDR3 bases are TGTGCCAGCAGCTCCGGGACTAGCCGGGAGACCCAGTACTTC.

CDR3 sequence reads: CASSQPGQTNQPQHF. DNA of the CDR3: TGCGCCAGCAGCCAACCGGGACAGACTAATCAGCCCCAGCATTTT. This chain joins TRBV4-1 and TRBJ1-5; 7 bases match TRBD1. V lost 2 bases, J lost 4 bases, and 5 bases stayed unmatched. Germline V gives CDR1 MGHRA, CDR2 YSYEKL. CDR3 length: 15 residues.

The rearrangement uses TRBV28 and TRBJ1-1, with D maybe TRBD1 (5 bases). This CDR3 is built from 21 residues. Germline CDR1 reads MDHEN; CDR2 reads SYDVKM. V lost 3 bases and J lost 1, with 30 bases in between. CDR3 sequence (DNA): TGTGCCAGCAGTTTCACCGTGGTCAGGGTAAGGGCCCACGATTCGAACACTGAAGCTTTCTTT. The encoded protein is CASSFTVVRVRAHDSNTEAFF.

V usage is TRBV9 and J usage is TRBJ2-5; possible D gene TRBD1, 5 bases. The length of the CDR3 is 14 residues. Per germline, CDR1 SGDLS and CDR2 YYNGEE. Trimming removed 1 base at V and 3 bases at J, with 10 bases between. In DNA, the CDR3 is TGTGCCAGCAGCGTATTCGCAGGGAAAGAGACCCAGTACTTC. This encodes CASSVFAGKETQYF.

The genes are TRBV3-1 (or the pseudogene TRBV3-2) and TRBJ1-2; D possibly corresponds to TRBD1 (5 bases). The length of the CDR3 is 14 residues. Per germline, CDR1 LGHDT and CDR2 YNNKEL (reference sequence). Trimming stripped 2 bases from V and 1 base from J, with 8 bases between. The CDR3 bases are TGTGCCAGCAGCCAACTCCAGGGTAACTATGGCTACACCTTC. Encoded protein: CASSQLQGNYGYTF.

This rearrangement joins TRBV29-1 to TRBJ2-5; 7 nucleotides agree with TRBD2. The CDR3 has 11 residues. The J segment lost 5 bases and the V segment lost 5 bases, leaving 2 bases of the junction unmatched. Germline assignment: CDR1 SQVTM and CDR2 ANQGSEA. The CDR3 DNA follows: TGCAGCGTTCATAGCGGGGAGACCCAGTACTTC. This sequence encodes CSVHSGETQYF.

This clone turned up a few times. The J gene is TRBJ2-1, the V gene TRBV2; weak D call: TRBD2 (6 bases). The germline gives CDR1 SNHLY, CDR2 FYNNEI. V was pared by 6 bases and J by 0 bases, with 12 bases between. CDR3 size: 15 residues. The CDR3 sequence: CASSGGWGSYNEQFF. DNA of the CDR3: TGTGCCAGCAGCGGAGGGTGGGGCTCCTACAATGAGCAGTTCTTC. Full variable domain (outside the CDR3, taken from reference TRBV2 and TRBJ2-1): EPEVTQTPSHQVTQMGQEVILRCVPISNHLYFYWYRQILGQKVEFLVSFYNNEISEKSEIFDDQFSVERPDGSNFTLKIRSTKLEDSAMYFCASSGGWGSYNEQFFGPGTRLTVL.

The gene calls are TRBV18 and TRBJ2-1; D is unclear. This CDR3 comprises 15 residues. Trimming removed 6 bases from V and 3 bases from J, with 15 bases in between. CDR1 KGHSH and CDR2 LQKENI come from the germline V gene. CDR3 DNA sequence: TGTGCCAGCTCTCGCGACATGGGTGACTACAATGAGCAGTTCTTC. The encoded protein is CASSRDMGDYNEQFF.